The 23 T cell receptor beta chains given below trace back to one sample, sequenced in a study of post-analysis software for immune sequencing data. Overall study results and limits: Elevated frequency relative to controls characterized 4 or 5 TRBV segments in patients, TRBV5-6, TRBV5-1 and TRBV20-1 among them.

TCR beta cDNA libraries included unique molecular identifiers. TCRdb fed the PCR reads into MiXCR, producing one record per CDR3 protein. The sample records about 460,000 distinct CDR3 sequences, roughly 46% being singletons. Their antigen targets remain unknown. The specimen sequenced was blood. The receptors originated from a girl aged 10-17 years with multiple sclerosis.

The chain uses TRBV5-6 and TRBJ1-1; the match to TRBD1 covers 9 bases. Germline V gives CDR1 SGHDT, CDR2 YYEEEE. Losses at the gene ends were 3 bases for V and 5 bases for J; bases not matched to a gene: 11. The CDR3 runs to 16 residues. CDR3 residues: CASSSSRDREKTEAFF. The DNA for the CDR3 is TGTGCCAGCAGCTCATCCCGGGACAGGGAGAAGACTGAAGCTTTCTTT.

The chain joins TRBV11-1 to TRBJ1-6; D gene uncertain. This CDR3 is 14 amino acids long. V lost 6 bases and J lost 9, with 15 bases in between. The germline CDR1 and CDR2 sequences are SGHAT and FQDESV (reference sequence). The DNA for the CDR3 is TGTGCCAGCAGGCTCCCGGGGAGAGGTTCACCCCTCCACTTT. Protein: CASRLPGRGSPLHF.

The rearrangement uses TRBV4-2 and TRBJ1-2; TRBD1 aligns across 7 bases. This CDR3 is 14 amino acids long. J gave up 3 bases and V 0 bases, and 1 base lay outside the gene matches. The germline gives CDR1 LGHNA, CDR2 YNFKEQ. The CDR3 DNA sequence: TGTGCCAGCAGCCAAGAAGGGACAGACTATGGCTACACCTTC. This codes for CASSQEGTDYGYTF.

This clonotype has a handful of counts. The chain employs TRBV15 and TRBJ1-2; a weak D match, TRBD1 (5 bases). Deletions cut 4 bases from V and 3 bases from J, with 15 bases between. In germline, CDR1 is LNHNV, CDR2 YYDKDF (reference sequence). The CDR3 covers 15 residues. This chain's CDR3 is CATSISPQGHYGYTF. The DNA of the CDR3 is TGTGCCACCAGCATTTCGCCCCAGGGTCACTATGGCTACACCTTC.

This chain joins TRBV24-1 and TRBJ1-5; the D is unclear. V shed 7 bases and J shed 3 bases, with 6 bases lying between them. The CDR3 contains 12 residues. The germline gives CDR1 KGHDR, CDR2 SFDVKD. The CDR3 protein is CATRAANQPQHF. CDR3 bases: TGTGCCACCAGGGCAGCCAATCAGCCCCAGCATTTT.

This clonotype was detected only once. The V call is TRBV10-2, the J call TRBJ1-2; the match to TRBD1 covers 7 bases. Germline V gene lookup returns CDR1 WSHSY and CDR2 SAAADI. V lost 2 bases and J lost 7; bases outside the gene matches: 10. The CDR3 is made up of 15 amino acids. DNA for the CDR3: TGCGCCAGCAGTGAGGTACGGGACAGTTGGAGTGGCTACACCTTC. It yields the protein CASSEVRDSWSGYTF.

The rearrangement links TRBV20-1 to TRBJ2-1; TRBD2 matches 14 bases. V lost 3 bases, J lost 8 bases, and 6 bases stayed unmatched. The CDR3 is made up of 15 amino acids. CDR1 DFQATT and CDR2 SNEGSKA come from the germline V gene (reference sequence). CDR3 protein: CSARAGTSGSYEQFF. The CDR3 DNA follows: TGCAGTGCTAGGGCCGGGACTAGCGGGAGCTATGAGCAGTTCTTC.

J is TRBJ1-1 and V is TRBV20-1; D might be TRBD1 (5 bases). The germline V gene has CDR1 DFQATT and CDR2 SNEGSKA (reference sequence). This CDR3 has 10 residues. CDR3 DNA: TGCAGGGTTCGGGGGATTGAAGCTTTCTTT. Translated, it gives CRVRGIEAFF.

This chain uses TRBV7-2 with TRBJ2-7; D ambiguous. From germline, CDR1 is SGHTA and CDR2 FQGNSA. The CDR3 runs to 15 residues. Trimming took off 0 bases at V and 1 base at J, with 10 bases between the two ends. This CDR3 is CASSLALVESYEQYF. CDR3 nucleotide sequence: TGTGCCAGCAGCTTAGCGCTAGTGGAATCCTACGAGCAGTACTTC.

The table lists this clonotype with a few counts. The rearrangement uses TRBV28 and TRBJ1-5; D is uncertain. Trimming removed 5 bases from V and 0 bases from J, with 11 bases in between. CDR3 length: 15 amino acids. Germline loops: CDR1 MDHEN, CDR2 SYDVKM. CDR3 DNA: TGTGCCAGCAGTCAGGCCGGGATTAGCAATCAGCCCCAGCATTTT. Residues: CASSQAGISNQPQHF. The variable domain in full, completed from reference TRBV28 and TRBJ1-5, reads DVKVTQSSRYLVKRTGEKVFLECVQDMDHENMFWYRQDPGLGLRLIYFSYDVKMKEKGDIPEGYSVSREKKERFSLILESASTNQTSMYLCASSQAGISNQPQHFGDGTRLSIL.

This clonotype appeared many times. The gene calls are TRBV6-5 and TRBJ2-5, with TRBD2 as a possible D gene (5 bases). Germline CDR1 MNHEY, CDR2 SVGAGI. The CDR3 runs 16 residues. The V gene lost 0 bases and the J gene lost 4 bases, with 15 bases spanning the gap. CDR3 sequence (DNA): TGTGCCAGCAGTTACTCGAGGGCAAGGACGATAGAGACCCAGTACTTC. Protein: CASSYSRARTIETQYF.

J is TRBJ2-1 and V is TRBV7-9; 8 bases map to TRBD2. The CDR3 spans 17 residues. The germline gives CDR1 SEHNR, CDR2 FQNEAQ (reference sequence). Losses at the gene ends were 5 bases for V and 0 bases for J; bases not matched to a gene: 9. CDR3 region: CASSPVAGRSSYNEQFF. CDR3 nucleotides: TGTGCCAGCAGCCCAGTAGCGGGAAGGAGCTCCTACAATGAGCAGTTCTTC.

This chain uses TRBV6-6 with TRBJ1-1; no clear D. The V gene's germline CDR1 is MNHNY and CDR2 SVGAGI (reference sequence). Trimming removed 8 bases from V and 0 bases from J, with 10 bases in between. The CDR3 loop spans 13 amino acids. The CDR3 nucleotides read TGTGCCAGCTCCGGGCAGTTGAACACTGAAGCTTTCTTT. As protein: CASSGQLNTEAFF.

The CDR3 protein is CASSLFSRLQETQYF. The CDR3 nucleotides read TGTGCCAGCAGTTTATTTAGCAGGCTCCAAGAGACCCAGTACTTC. The rearrangement uses TRBV28 and TRBJ2-5; D is ambiguous. CDR1 is MDHEN and CDR2 is SYDVKM in the germline V gene. CDR3 length equals 15 residues. The V end lost 1 base, the J end lost 1 base, and 10 bases lay between the germline ends. Full variable domain (missing parts from reference TRBV28 and TRBJ2-5): DVKVTQSSRYLVKRTGEKVFLECVQDMDHENMFWYRQDPGLGLRLIYFSYDVKMKEKGDIPEGYSVSREKKERFSLILESASTNQTSMYLCASSLFSRLQETQYFGPGTRLLVL.

This clonotype was detected once. The chain recombines TRBV4-1 with TRBJ2-1; TRBD2 aligns across 13 bases. Germline V gene lookup returns CDR1 MGHRA and CDR2 YSYEKL. J gave up 0 bases and V 3 bases, and 11 bases lay outside the gene matches. The CDR3 has 20 residues. As DNA, the CDR3 is TGCGCCAGCAGCCACCATCTACTAGCGGGAGGGCTTATCTCCTACAATGAGCAGTTCTTC. Protein sequence: CASSHHLLAGGLISYNEQFF.

This clonotype has a handful of counts. This CDR3 reads CASSPHNNEQFF. The CDR3 DNA follows: TGTGCCAGCAGCCCTCACAACAATGAGCAGTTCTTC. V is TRBV27 and J is TRBJ2-1; D unresolved. Germline V gives CDR1 MNHEY, CDR2 SMNVEV (reference sequence). This CDR3 contains 12 residues. V lost 6 bases and J 5 bases, leaving 8 bases between the germline ends.

This chain uses TRBV15 with TRBJ2-4, with D unresolved. The DNA end favors TRBJ2-7, so the J call may be wrong. From germline, CDR1 is LNHNV and CDR2 YYDKDF (reference sequence). The CDR3 is made up of 16 amino acids. The CDR3 here is CATSRDHSLLNYEQYF. Written as DNA, the CDR3 is TGTGCCACCAGCAGAGATCATAGTCTACTAAACTACGAGCAGTACTTC.

The chain links TRBV6-2 or TRBV6-3 to TRBJ2-1; D uncertain. CDR3 length: 14 amino acids. Trimming cost V 2 bases and J 1 base, with 6 bases left between them. CDR1 and CDR2 (germline): MNHEY, SVGEGT. CDR3 DNA sequence: TGTGCCAGCAGTTACGGCGATTCCTACAATGAGCAGTTCTTC. As protein: CASSYGDSYNEQFF.

In this sample, this clonotype turned up a few times. The chain employs TRBV20-1 and TRBJ2-1; D gene ambiguous. Germline V gives CDR1 DFQATT, CDR2 SNEGSKA (reference sequence). The CDR3 consists of 12 residues. V was cut by 3 bases and J by 12 bases, with 15 bases left in between. The DNA for the CDR3 is TGCAGTGCTAGCCTAACGGGCGACCCGCAGTTCTTC. It is translated as CSASLTGDPQFF.

Comments on this clonotype: Compared with germline, one end of the junction differs, possibly owing to a read error. The chain recombines TRBV28 with TRBJ2-7, with no clear D. This CDR3 contains 14 residues. Germline values: CDR1 MDHEN, CDR2 SYDVKM. CDR3: CASSFQTDGYKQYF. In DNA, the CDR3 is TGTGCCAGCAGTTTCCAGACCGACGGCTACAAGCAGTACTTC.

This chain connects TRBV18 to TRBJ1-5, with unresolved D. CDR1 is KGHSH and CDR2 is LQKENI in the germline V gene. The CDR3 has 14 amino acids. V lost 2 bases, J lost 6 bases, and 11 bases lay in between. The CDR3 loop is CASSPSGVGQPQHF. For the CDR3, the DNA is TGTGCCAGCTCACCATCCGGGGTCGGTCAGCCCCAGCATTTT.

This clonotype was observed a handful of times. The J gene is TRBJ2-7, the V gene TRBV4-1, with D possibly TRBD1 on 6 matching bases. Trimming removed 3 bases at V and 3 bases at J, with 9 bases between. Germline V lookup: CDR1 MGHRA, CDR2 YSYEKL. The CDR3 length is 13 residues. This CDR3 reads CASSHVGGYEQYF. In DNA, the CDR3 is TGCGCCAGCAGCCATGTAGGGGGCTACGAGCAGTACTTC.

The rearrangement uses TRBV3-1 and TRBJ1-6; TRBD1 agrees at 7 bases. Germline CDR1 reads LGHDT; CDR2 reads YNNKEL (reference sequence). This CDR3 has 16 amino acids. The V segment lost 1 base and the J segment 10 bases; nucleotides outside the gene matches: 10. CDR3 amino acids: CASSQGKGGSRSPLHF. CDR3 bases: TGTGCCAGCAGCCAAGGGAAAGGGGGCTCAAGGTCACCCCTCCACTTT.